This TCR beta chain originates from a study of control samples from healthy donors and cancer patients. The CDR3 spans 13 residues. Looked up from germline, CDR1 is SGHTA and CDR2 is FQGNSA. Trimming took 5 bases from V and 4 from J; bases not matched to a gene: 4. TCRdb keeps only in-frame clones here, not all; method: immunoSEQ multiplex PCR. Recorded for this sample: fewer than 200,000 clones. This chain uses TRBV7-2 with TRBJ1-2; 7 bases fit TRBD1. Sample: blood. The sequence came from a woman younger than 45 in good health. CDR3 coding DNA: TGTGCCAGCAGCACCGGGACAGTCTATGGCTACACCTTC. Its translation: CASSTGTVYGYTF.